Below, 32 T cell receptor beta chains from the same sample are listed, as sequenced in a study of tumor-infiltrating lymphocytes in oesophageal squamous cell carcinoma. From the PCR reads, TCRdb called clonotypes with MiXCR, one entry per CDR3 protein. The table has 5,500 to 7,500 distinct CDR3 sequences, 13% to 15% seen once. The source material was esophageal tumor tissue. The receptors originated from a male donor with esophageal squamous cell carcinoma.

This clonotype was seen at least ten times. The rearrangement links TRBV27 to TRBJ2-1; the match to TRBD1 covers 9 bases. V lost 2 bases, J lost 2 bases, and 1 base stayed unmatched. This CDR3 has 15 residues. CDR1 and CDR2 (germline): MNHEY, SMNVEV (reference sequence). CDR3 loop: CASSLDRGAYNEQFF. The CDR3 DNA reads TGTGCCAGCAGTTTAGACAGGGGGGCCTACAATGAGCAGTTCTTC.

This clonotype was counted ten times or more. This chain joins TRBV6-1 and TRBJ2-7; 8 bases fit TRBD2. In germline, CDR1 is MNHNS, CDR2 SASEGT. CDR3 length: 15 amino acids. V lost 7 bases and J lost 0; bases outside the gene matches: 8. CDR3 nucleotide sequence: TGTGCCAGCACCAAACCGGGGGGGCGCTCCTACGAGCAGTACTTC. Protein: CASTKPGGRSYEQYF.

In the case of this clonotype: This CDR3 is missing its conserved last phenylalanine or tryptophan, likely due to a read error. The limits of the CDR3 on the DNA are not certain, so only TCRdb's listed CDR3 is given. The V call is TRBV27, the J call TRBJ2-1; the D call in the table, TRBD1, was not verified against the DNA. CDR1 MNHEY and CDR2 SMNVEV come from the germline V gene (reference sequence). The CDR3 comprises 16 residues, both ends counted. CDR3 loop: CASSFAQGGYGYTFGS.

This clonotype has just a few counts. V and J are TRBV5-1 and TRBJ2-1; 9 bases map to TRBD1. The tail of the sequence fits TRBJ2-7 better, so the J call may be wrong. This CDR3 comprises 15 residues. CDR1 and CDR2 from the germline V gene are SGHRS and YFSETQ. CDR3 sequence (DNA): TGCGCCAGCAGCCCAACAGGGGGCTACTACAATGAGCAGTACTTC. This translates into CASSPTGGYYNEQYF.

V and J are TRBV11-3 and TRBJ2-1; D perhaps matches TRBD1 (5 bases). The end of the DNA fits TRBJ2-7 better, so the J call may be wrong. The CDR3 runs to 13 residues. Germline CDR1 is SGHNT and CDR2 is YENEEA. The CDR3 sequence: CASSLVRRDEQYF. The CDR3 DNA is TGTGCCAGCAGCTTAGTACGCAGGGATGAGCAGTACTTC.

This clonotype was observed at least ten times. The CDR3 region has the DNA TGTGCCAGCGCAGGGAGCCACATGTACGAGCAGTACTTC. It specifies CASAGSHMYEQYF. The genes are TRBV25-1 and TRBJ2-7; D may correspond to TRBD1 or TRBD2 (5 bases each). There are 13 residues in the CDR3. V lost 8 bases to trimming and J lost 4 bases, with 15 bases between them. Germline values: CDR1 MGHDK, CDR2 SYGVNS.

This clonotype was detected ten times or more. The J gene is TRBJ2-6, the V gene TRBV6-1, with 7 bases matching TRBD1. Unmatched junction bases numbered 11, after V lost 5 bases and J lost 10 bases. The CDR3 spans 15 residues. The germline V gene encodes CDR1 MNHNS and CDR2 SASEGT. The CDR3 nucleotides read TGTGCCAGCAGTACTGGACAGGTTATAATAAACGTCCTGACTTTC. Translation gives CASSTGQVIINVLTF.

With respect to this clonotype: Since the CDR3 does not end with the conserved phenylalanine or tryptophan, this likely comes from a read error. It is unclear where the CDR3 begins or ends on the DNA, so no DNA is shown, and the CDR3 is as TCRdb lists it. The chain combines TRBV6-6 with TRBJ1-6; TRBD1 is taken as the D call from the table, unchecked against the DNA. Germline V gene data show CDR1 as MNHNY and CDR2 as SVGAGI (reference sequence). The CDR3 comprises 16 residues, both ends counted. The CDR3 reads CASSWTLSTDTQYFGP.

To note about this clonotype: Relative to the germline gene, one junction end is altered; a read error may explain this. The chain recombines TRBV9 with TRBJ1-1; a weak D match, TRBD1 (6 bases). Germline assignment: CDR1 SGDLS and CDR2 YYNGEE. CDR3 length equals 13 residues. CDR3 in DNA: TGTGCCAGCTCCCTTTGGGGGGACACTGAAGGTTTCTTT. Translated, it gives CASSLWGDTEGFF.

By share of the sample, this clonotype is medium-sized. The chain links TRBV6-7 to TRBJ2-1, with TRBD2 matching over 9 bases. TRBV6-7 is an ORF, with its function uncertain. The CDR3 covers 16 residues. V was clipped by 2 bases and J by 4 bases; unmatched bases: 6. Written as DNA, the CDR3 is TGTGCCAGCAGTTACCCCCGACTAGCGGAGTACAATGAGCAGTTCTTC. Protein: CASSYPRLAEYNEQFF.

About this clonotype itself: A junction boundary mismatches the germline segment, possibly from a read error. V and J are TRBV14 and TRBJ2-5, with D perhaps matching TRBD1 or TRBD2 (5 bases each). The CDR3 runs to 17 residues. Germline V lookup: CDR1 SGHDN, CDR2 FVKESK. The CDR3 sequence is CASRQTSRGPYPTSSTF. Here the CDR3 DNA reads TGTGCCAGCAGGCAAACTTCGAGGGGCCCCTATCCTACGAGCAGTACTTTC.

This clonotype was observed a few times. A much larger clone differs by one base, so this may be a read error. CDR3 protein: CASSSSREYLRNEQYF. The DNA for the CDR3 is TGCGCCAGCAGCTCGTCTAGGGAATATCTTCGGAATGAGCAGTACTTC. The chain couples TRBV5-1 to TRBJ2-5; D call uncertain. The V gene lost 3 bases and the J gene lost 11 bases, with 26 bases spanning the gap. CDR1 and CDR2 from the germline V gene are SGHRS and YFSETQ. The CDR3 runs 16 residues.

In its sample, this clonotype was seen many times. The V call is TRBV5-5, the J call TRBJ2-3, with D possibly TRBD1 on 5 matching bases. V was cut by 4 bases and J by 3 bases, with 21 bases left in between. The germline gives CDR1 SGHKS, CDR2 YYEKEE (reference sequence). This CDR3 has 17 residues. Here the CDR3 reads CASSPPSQGIRTDTQYF. CDR3 sequence (DNA): TGTGCCAGCAGCCCCCCCTCGCAGGGAATTAGGACAGATACGCAGTATTTT.

This clonotype occurred many times. V gene TRBV6-1 combines with J gene TRBJ2-5; 10 bases are shared with TRBD2. The V and J ends lost 8 bases and 1 base, in that order; junction bases with no gene match: 10. The length of the CDR3 is 16 residues. Germline loops: CDR1 MNHNS, CDR2 SASEGT. The CDR3 reads CASLRASGGPQETQYF. The CDR3 coding sequence is TGTGCCAGCCTACGGGCTAGCGGGGGACCCCAAGAGACCCAGTACTTC.

V gene TRBV2 combines with J gene TRBJ1-2; D might be TRBD1 (5 bases). Germline V lookup: CDR1 SNHLY, CDR2 FYNNEI. The CDR3 runs 15 residues. Trimming stripped 4 bases from V and 3 bases from J, with 15 bases between. The CDR3 loop reads CASSVTSGTDYGYTF. In nucleotides, the CDR3 is TGTGCCAGCAGTGTAACCTCAGGGACTGACTATGGCTACACCTTC.

This clonotype was observed once. The conserved phenylalanine or tryptophan normally closing the CDR3 is absent here, so this likely arose from a read error. The DNA is omitted, as the CDR3 cannot be located on it reliably, and the CDR3 follows TCRdb's listing. The V gene is TRBV7-3, the J gene TRBJ2-3; no DNA check was done on the table's D call, TRBD1. Both ends counted, the CDR3 spans 18 residues. Per the germline V gene, CDR1 is SGHTA and CDR2 is FQGTGA. The chain's CDR3 is CASSKTDRPRGVSSTLGT.

By sample fraction, this clonotype is medium-sized. The chain links TRBV7-2 to TRBJ2-3; TRBD1 matches at 8 bases. This CDR3 contains 16 residues. Germline-derived CDR1 and CDR2 are SGHTA and FQGNSA. Trimming cost V 2 bases and J 5 bases; bases outside gene matches: 9. This CDR3 reads CASSLQGQEIGDTQYF. Written as DNA, the CDR3 is TGTGCCAGCAGCTTACAGGGACAGGAGATAGGAGATACGCAGTATTTT.

By share of the sample, this clonotype is medium-sized (0.01 to 0.1%). The rearrangement uses TRBV6-1 and TRBJ1-1, with D hard to call. V was clipped by 6 bases and J by 0 bases, with 11 bases between them. The CDR3 loop spans 14 amino acids. CDR1 MNHNS and CDR2 SASEGT come from the germline V gene. CDR3 nucleotides: TGTGCCAGCAGGTGGTTGGCTTTGAACACTGAAGCTTTCTTT. It translates to CASRWLALNTEAFF.

The sample holds many counts of this clonotype. The V and J genes are TRBV27 and TRBJ2-2; 7 bases line up with TRBD1. Germline CDR1 and CDR2: MNHEY and SMNVEV (reference sequence). The CDR3 extends over 16 amino acids. V lost 6 bases to trimming and J lost 4 bases; unmatched junction nucleotides: 11. DNA of the CDR3: TGTGCCAGCAGCAAAGGGGCAGGGGGAACCACCGGGGAGCTGTTTTTT. Protein product: CASSKGAGGTTGELFF.

In this sample, this clonotype is medium-sized. J is TRBJ2-7 and V is TRBV11-3; D is unresolved. Trimming cost V 1 base and J 2 bases, with 9 bases left between them. Looked up from germline, CDR1 is SGHNT and CDR2 is YENEEA. There are 14 residues in the CDR3. The DNA of the CDR3 is TGTGCCAGCAGCTTAGGGGATCCGACCTACGAGCAGTACTTC. The encoded protein is CASSLGDPTYEQYF.

This chain connects TRBV9 to TRBJ2-7; D assignment may be TRBD1 or TRBD2 (5 bases each). Judging by the DNA end, TRBJ2-1 fits better; the J call may be wrong. CDR1 and CDR2 from the germline V gene are SGDLS and YYNGEE. The CDR3 contains 14 residues. DNA for the CDR3: TGTGCCAGCAACCGGGACGCTAAGGACGGTGAGCAGTTCTTC. Protein: CASNRDAKDGEQFF.

This clonotype was found many times. The rearrangement links TRBV12-5 to TRBJ1-5; D possibly corresponds to TRBD1 (5 bases). The CDR3 runs 15 residues. Trimming stripped 1 base from V and 1 base from J, with 8 bases between. Germline CDR1 is LGHNT and CDR2 is FRNRAP. The CDR3 here is CASGLGTISNQPQHF. CDR3 DNA: TGTGCTAGTGGTTTGGGGACAATCAGCAATCAGCCCCAGCATTTT.

The chain is built from TRBV9 and TRBJ1-4, with 9 nucleotides matching TRBD1. Unmatched junction bases numbered 4, after V lost 2 bases and J lost 5 bases. The CDR3 is 15 residues long. Germline CDR1 reads SGDLS; CDR2 reads YYNGEE. CDR3 bases: TGTGCCAGCAGCGTGTCCGGGACAGGGAATGAAAAACTGTTTTTT. This codes for CASSVSGTGNEKLFF.

Judged by abundance, this clonotype is medium-sized. The CDR3 DNA follows: TGCGCCAGCAGTGAGATTAGCTCCTCCCGAGGAGATACGCAGTATTTT. This gives the protein CASSEISSSRGDTQYF. The chain is built from TRBV10-2 and TRBJ2-3, with D unclear. CDR1 is WSHSY and CDR2 is SAAADI in the germline V gene. V shed 2 bases and J shed 5 bases, with 17 bases lying between them. The CDR3 has 16 residues.

There are many counts of this clonotype. V usage is TRBV5-1 and J usage is TRBJ2-3, with a possible D match to TRBD1 (5 bases). The CDR3 loop spans 13 amino acids. From germline, CDR1 is SGHRS and CDR2 YFSETQ. Trimming took off 0 bases at V and 5 bases at J, with 7 bases between the two ends. The CDR3 DNA follows: TGCGCCAGCAGCTTGGGGGGCGTAGATACGCAGTATTTT. Residues: CASSLGGVDTQYF.

This clonotype showed up many times. CDR3 sequence (DNA): TGTGCCAGCAGTTTACCCGGGACAGAAGCTTTCTTT. Translated: CASSLPGTEAFF. The V and J genes are TRBV12-3 or TRBV12-4 and TRBJ1-1; tentative D call: TRBD1 (6 bases). Trimming left V 2 bases short and J 8 bases short, with 9 bases between. The CDR3 is 12 amino acids.

This clonotype has just a few counts. The V and J genes are TRBV6-1 and TRBJ2-4; 10 bases map to TRBD2. V was clipped by 6 bases and J by 13 bases; unmatched bases: 18. The CDR3 consists of 16 residues. CDR1 and CDR2 (germline): MNHNS, SASEGT. CDR3 region: CASRPLGASGGPEQYF. In nucleotides, the CDR3 is TGTGCCAGCAGACCCCTGGGGGCTAGCGGGGGTCCTGAGCAGTACTTC.

This clonotype was counted at least ten times. The chain is built from TRBV6-1 and TRBJ1-1; D is possibly TRBD1 (5 bases). This CDR3 spans 15 amino acids. V was cut by 4 bases and J by 0 bases, with 12 bases left in between. The germline CDR1 and CDR2 sequences are MNHNS and SASEGT. The CDR3 protein is CASSVPGRLNTEAFF. The CDR3 DNA reads as TGTGCCAGCAGTGTCCCGGGACGGCTGAACACTGAAGCTTTCTTT.

The chain employs TRBV27 and TRBJ1-5; D not resolved. Germline V gives CDR1 MNHEY, CDR2 SMNVEV (reference sequence). Trimming removed 6 bases from V and 0 bases from J, with 12 bases in between. The CDR3 runs to 15 residues. The CDR3 DNA reads as TGTGCCAGCAGACTGGAGGGAAATAGCAATCAGCCCCAGCATTTT. This encodes CASRLEGNSNQPQHF.

With regard to this clonotype: A much bigger clone sits one base away, suggesting this may be a read error. This rearrangement joins TRBV5-1 to TRBJ2-4; 7 nucleotides match TRBD2. Germline assignment: CDR1 SGHRS and CDR2 YFSETQ. This CDR3 comprises 13 residues. After removal of 7 bases from V and 13 bases from J, the junction contained 14 bases not matched to a gene. The CDR3 bases are TGCGCCAGCGGCCGGGACTATAACAATGAGCAGTACTTC. It yields the protein CASGRDYNNEQYF.

The chain joins TRBV23-1 to TRBJ2-1; 12 bases line up with TRBD1. The closer fit of TRBJ2-7 to the DNA end suggests the J call may be wrong. Being an ORF, TRBV23-1 has a function that is uncertain. The CDR3 contains 14 residues. The CDR3 here is CASSEGQGACEQYF. DNA for the CDR3: TGCGCCAGCAGCGAGGGACAGGGGGCCTGCGAGCAGTACTTC.

This clonotype was counted many times. Likely a read error: the CDR3 ends without its conserved phenylalanine or tryptophan. Because the CDR3's place on the DNA is in doubt, the DNA is left out and the CDR3 is given as listed by TCRdb. The CDR3 reads CASSFTRGA. The chain couples TRBV7-8 to TRBJ2-7; TRBD1 is the table's D call, not checked against the DNA. Counting both end residues, the CDR3 totals 9 amino acids. Germline V gene sequence: CDR1 SGHVS, CDR2 FQNEAQ.